A selection of T cell receptor beta chains follows, all from one sample in a study of cytomegalovirus exposure and HLA in healthy donors. Profiled with immunoSEQ multiplex PCR; TCRdb holds only in-frame clones, not every one. This sample has roughly 130,000 clones, with around 84% found just once. Sample: PBMCs. All receptors come from a middle-aged man in good health and CMV-seronegative. Both conserved end residues are part of each CDR3. A D gene is named only where the DNA matches it firmly. The listing skips clone size in some rows; elsewhere it reads once, few, many or a size class.

TRBV14,once,TRBJ2-1,.,TGTGCCAGCAGCCAATACCCTAGGGGGTTTAGCTCCTACAATGAGCAGTTCTTC,CASSQYPRGFSSYNEQFF
TRBV5-1,.,TRBJ2-1,.,TGCGCCAGCAGCTTGATAGACTACAGGGATGAGCAGTTCTTC,CASSLIDYRDEQFF
TRBV30,.,TRBJ2-3,.,TGTGCCTGGAGCCTCACGGGGGAACCTAAGGATACGCAGTATTTT,CAWSLTGEPKDTQYF
TRBV5-5,.,TRBJ1-5,.,TGTGCCAGCAGCTTGGGATCAGGGGTGGTTCAGCCCCAGCATTTT,CASSLGSGVVQPQHF
TRBV6-4,.,TRBJ1-6,.,TGTGCCAGCAGTGACACTAGTCGGAATTCACCCCTCCACTTT,CASSDTSRNSPLHF
TRBV7-9,once,TRBJ1-4,.,TGTGCCGGTCAGCCCGGGGGTTTAGAAAAACTGTTTTTT,CAGQPGGLEKLFF
TRBV5-8,.,TRBJ2-5,TRBD1,TGTGCCAGCAGCTTGAGGACAGGGGGCGCGGGAGAGACCCAGTACTTC,CASSLRTGGAGETQYF
TRBV7-9,.,TRBJ2-1,.,TGTGCCAGCAGCTTAGCGACTGCCGAGGGTAATGAGCAGTTCTTC,CASSLATAEGNEQFF
TRBV4-1,.,TRBJ1-4,.,TGCGCCAGCAGCCCACAGGGAAGTCCTAATGAAAAACTGTTTTTT,CASSPQGSPNEKLFF
TRBV5-8,.,TRBJ2-2,TRBD2,TGTGCCAGCAGCTCGGCTCCGGGGGGGCTCGCCGGGGAGCTGTTTTTT,CASSSAPGGLAGELFF
TRBV5-1,.,TRBJ1-4,.,TGCGCCAGCAGCTTCCCTCAGGGGAGTGGTGAAAAACTGTTTTTT,CASSFPQGSGEKLFF
TRBV19,.,TRBJ1-4,.,TGTGCCAGTAGTGAGCGGACCGATAATGAAAAACTGTTTTTT,CASSERTDNEKLFF
TRBV7-2,.,TRBJ2-1,TRBD2,TGTGCCAGCAGCTTAGAAACTTGGGGGGGAACCTACAATGAGCAGTTCTTC,CASSLETWGGTYNEQFF
TRBV28,.,TRBJ1-5,TRBD1,TGTGCCAGCAGTTTAGTGGGACAGCGGAATCAGCCCCAGCATTTT,CASSLVGQRNQPQHF
TRBV5-1,.,TRBJ2-4,TRBD2,TGCGCCAGCAGCTTCCGGGAGGAGGGGAACATTCAGTACTTC,CASSFREEGNIQYF
TRBV2,.,TRBJ1-5,TRBD1,TGTGCCAGCAGGGCCGGGACAGCTAATCAGCCCCAGCATTTT,CASRAGTANQPQHF
TRBV13,.,TRBJ2-5,TRBD1,TGTGCCAGCAGCCCCCCGGACAGGGGGGAAGAGACCCAGTACTTC,CASSPPDRGEETQYF
TRBV18,.,TRBJ1-4,.,TGTGCCAGCTCACCATTTCCCCCGGACACTGAAAAACTGTTTTTT,CASSPFPPDTEKLFF
TRBV19,.,TRBJ1-2,.,TGTGCCAGTAGGATGGCAGGGGCCTACTATGGCTACACCTTC,CASRMAGAYYGYTF
TRBV27,.,TRBJ2-1,.,TGTGCCAGCCGCCTTCTCACCGGGACTTATGACGAGCAGTTCTTC,CASRLLTGTYDEQFF
TRBV6-1,.,TRBJ1-4,TRBD1,TGTGCCAGCAGTGAAGTACCTCAGGGGGTGGCAACTAATGAAAAACTGTTTTTT,CASSEVPQGVATNEKLFF
TRBV2,.,TRBJ1-5,.,TGTGCCAGCAGTGAAGAAGGGGGACAGCCCCAGCATTTT,CASSEEGGQPQHF
TRBV5-1,.,TRBJ2-5,TRBD2,TGCGCCAGCAGCCACGGGTTAGCGGGGGGGATGGAGACCCAGTACTTC,CASSHGLAGGMETQYF
TRBV13,.,TRBJ2-5,.,TGTGCCAGCAGCTTAGAGGGCCAGGGCCGTGGAGAGACCCAGTACTTC,CASSLEGQGRGETQYF